Following are 27 T cell receptor beta chains from one sample sequenced in a study of cytomegalovirus exposure and HLA in healthy donors. Primers included in the PCR were 60 Vbeta and 13 Jbeta primers. Sequencing used immunoSEQ multiplex PCR; TCRdb keeps in-frame clones, though not all of them. The sample consists of 200,000 to 250,000 clones, 75% to 90% of them appearing once. Sequenced sample: PBMCs. Receptors originate from a woman under 30 in good health and CMV-seronegative.

The chain links TRBV7-9 to TRBJ2-3; TRBD2 matches at 8 bases. The ends lost 7 bases at V and 3 bases at J; junction bases unmatched: 18. The CDR3 loop spans 18 amino acids. CDR1 is SEHNR and CDR2 is FQNEAQ in the germline V gene (reference sequence). The CDR3 sequence: CASISLGRAGVRTDTQYF. The DNA for the CDR3 is TGTGCCAGCATCTCATTAGGCCGAGCGGGGGTAAGGACAGATACGCAGTATTTT.

A few counts support this clone. This chain links TRBV5-4 with TRBJ2-3, with TRBD2 identical over 7 bases. The CDR3 is 15 residues long. Germline CDR1 and CDR2: SGHNT and YYREEE (reference sequence). J was trimmed by 4 bases and V by 0 bases; bases with no gene match: 5. The CDR3 loop is CASSLGGLAADTQYF. The DNA of the CDR3 is TGTGCCAGCAGCTTGGGGGGTCTAGCGGCAGATACGCAGTATTTT. Looking up the rest from reference TRBV5-4 and TRBJ2-3 gives the full variable domain: ETGVTQSPTHLIKTRGQQVTLRCSSQSGHNTVSWYQQALGQGPQFIFQYYREEENGRGNFPPRFSGLQFPNYSSELNVNALELDDSALYLCASSLGGLAADTQYFGPGTRLTVL.

The J gene is TRBJ1-6, the V gene TRBV9; 10 nucleotides match TRBD1. The CDR3 is 15 amino acids. V shed 4 bases, J shed 8 bases, and the junction held 6 bases outside the gene matches. The germline V gene has CDR1 SGDLS and CDR2 YYNGEE. The CDR3 nucleotides read TGTGCCAGCAGCCCGGACAGGGGGAGGTATTCACCCCTCCACTTT. It specifies CASSPDRGRYSPLHF.

The V gene is TRBV11-3, the J gene TRBJ2-3, with a weak D call TRBD1 (6 bases). The CDR3 has 16 residues. The V gene lost 4 bases and the J gene lost 2 bases, with 16 bases spanning the gap. The germline gives CDR1 SGHNT, CDR2 YENEEA. The DNA for the CDR3 is TGTGCCAGCAGCTACTACCGCGACAGGTCCACAGATACGCAGTATTTT. Its translation: CASSYYRDRSTDTQYF.

This clone showed up just once. This chain links TRBV13 with TRBJ1-3; TRBD1 matches 7 bases. Per germline, CDR1 PRHDT and CDR2 FYEKMQ (reference sequence). CDR3 length: 14 amino acids. The V segment lost 5 bases and the J segment 4 bases; nucleotides outside the gene matches: 5. The CDR3 region is CASSPTGAGNTIYF. The DNA of the CDR3 is TGTGCCAGCAGCCCAACAGGGGCCGGAAACACCATATATTTT.

This clone came up a few times. CDR3 bases: TGCGCCAGCAGCCAAGACCGACCTAGCGGGGCCTCGGGGGAGACCCAGTACTTC. As protein: CASSQDRPSGASGETQYF. The chain is built from TRBV4-1 and TRBJ2-5; 9 bases are shared with TRBD2. Germline V gene sequence: CDR1 MGHRA, CDR2 YSYEKL. Trimming at V came to 0 bases and at J to 5 bases, leaving 13 bases not matched to a gene. The CDR3 runs to 18 residues.

The chain joins TRBV7-9 to TRBJ1-5, with TRBD1 matching 9 bases. The CDR3 has 14 residues. CDR1 and CDR2 (germline): SEHNR, FQNEAQ (reference sequence). V lost 5 bases and J lost 6; bases outside the gene matches: 5. This chain's CDR3 is CASSEGQGPQPQHF. The DNA for the CDR3 is TGTGCCAGCAGCGAGGGACAGGGCCCTCAGCCCCAGCATTTT. Complete variable domain (other parts from reference TRBV7-9 and TRBJ1-5): DTGVSQNPRHKITKRGQNVTFRCDPISEHNRLYWYRQTLGQGPEFLTYFQNEAQLEKSRLLSDRFSAERPKGSFSTLEIQRTEQGDSAMYLCASSEGQGPQPQHFGDGTRLSIL.

This clone was recorded once. The chain combines TRBV10-3 with TRBJ1-1; 7 nucleotides align to TRBD1. V lost 6 bases to trimming and J lost 7 bases; unmatched junction nucleotides: 8. Germline V gives CDR1 ENHRY, CDR2 SYGVKD. The CDR3 has 13 amino acids. CDR3 sequence: CAIRGTARGEAFF. The CDR3 DNA is TGTGCCATCAGAGGGACAGCGCGGGGTGAAGCTTTCTTT.

The chain employs TRBV29-1 and TRBJ1-1; D call uncertain. Germline CDR1 and CDR2: SQVTM and ANQGSEA. The CDR3 length is 13 residues. V was pared by 0 bases and J by 6 bases, with 11 bases between. CDR3 residues: CSVEDRNRPEAFF. The CDR3 bases are TGCAGCGTTGAAGATCGGAACAGACCTGAAGCTTTCTTT.

This chain uses TRBV6-1 with TRBJ1-1; tentatively, D is TRBD1 (6 bases). Germline V gene lookup returns CDR1 MNHNS and CDR2 SASEGT. V was shortened by 3 bases and J by 0 bases, with 11 bases between the two germline ends. The CDR3 has 15 residues. The CDR3 loop reads CASSDPDRLNTEAFF. The CDR3 nucleotides read TGTGCCAGCAGTGATCCGGACAGACTGAACACTGAAGCTTTCTTT.

In DNA form, the CDR3 reads TGTGCCAGCAGCTTACCGCAAGAGACCCAGTACTTC. Amino acids: CASSLPQETQYF. V gene TRBV7-9 combines with J gene TRBJ2-5; D is ambiguous. This CDR3 spans 12 amino acids. Germline CDR1 SEHNR, CDR2 FQNEAQ (reference sequence). V shed 2 bases and J shed 2 bases, with 3 bases lying between them.

This chain connects TRBV2 to TRBJ1-2; TRBD1 matches 8 bases. The CDR3 is 14 residues long. Germline V gene lookup returns CDR1 SNHLY and CDR2 FYNNEI. The ends lost 5 bases at V and 7 bases at J; junction bases unmatched: 9. CDR3 in DNA: TGTGCCAGCAGTTGGGACAGGACGTCGCCTGGCTACACCTTC. It yields the protein CASSWDRTSPGYTF.

V and J are TRBV5-1 and TRBJ2-2, with 8 bases aligning to TRBD2. CDR1 is SGHRS and CDR2 is YFSETQ in the germline V gene. The CDR3 consists of 18 residues. Trimming at V came to 1 base and at J to 5 bases, leaving 13 bases not matched to a gene. CDR3 residues: CASSLFGGGRGNTGELFF. The DNA for the CDR3 is TGCGCCAGCAGCTTGTTTGGCGGGGGGCGAGGGAATACCGGGGAGCTGTTTTTT.

The chain couples TRBV7-5 to TRBJ2-2; TRBD1 reflects the table's D call only, with no check against the DNA. TRBV7-5 is deemed a pseudogene. This CDR3 comprises 19 residues. The CDR3 nucleotides are TGTGCCAGAAGCTTAGCGGCCGGGACAGAAACTAGGGTAACCGGGGAGCTGTTTTTT. This translates into CARSLAAGTETRVTGELFF.

This clone has just one count. The chain joins TRBV5-1 to TRBJ2-2; 8 bases line up with TRBD2. Trimming cost V 0 bases and J 4 bases; bases outside gene matches: 14. From germline, CDR1 is SGHRS and CDR2 YFSETQ. CDR3 length equals 19 residues. CDR3 in DNA: TGCGCCAGCAGCTTGGCCGGGGCTAGCGGGTCCCTCGGCACCGGGGAGCTGTTTTTT. Its translation: CASSLAGASGSLGTGELFF.

This chain joins TRBV6-4 and TRBJ2-3, with TRBD2 identical over 8 bases. Germline CDR1 and CDR2: MRHNA and SNTAGT. V trimming: 6 bases; J trimming: 3 bases; junction bases outside the gene matches: 8. The CDR3 is 15 amino acids. The CDR3 bases are TGTGCCAGCAGCCGGGACGCGGGGGGTACAGATACGCAGTATTTT. Translating gives CASSRDAGGTDTQYF.

DNA of the CDR3: TGCGCCAGCAGCCAATCTATACAGCTAGATACGCAGTATTTT. Translated, it gives CASSQSIQLDTQYF. V is TRBV4-1 and J is TRBJ2-3; no clear D. Trimming stripped 2 bases from V and 5 bases from J, with 11 bases between. Germline assignment: CDR1 MGHRA and CDR2 YSYEKL. This CDR3 contains 14 residues.

The chain joins TRBV9 to TRBJ2-7; 7 positions agree with TRBD1. The tail of the sequence fits TRBJ2-5 better, so the J call may be wrong. The CDR3 loop spans 17 amino acids. Germline CDR1 and CDR2: SGDLS and YYNGEE. The CDR3 region has the DNA TGTGCCAGCAGCGTAGGTCTTATTGGGACAGTTCAAGAGACCCAGTACTTC. Translated: CASSVGLIGTVQETQYF.

This chain connects TRBV7-2 to TRBJ2-7; perhaps TRBD2 as D (7 bases). V gave up 6 bases and J gave up 6 bases, with 21 bases separating them. The CDR3 consists of 15 residues. Germline assignment: CDR1 SGHTA and CDR2 FQGNSA. CDR3 protein: CASRYTGGQSGEQYF. Here the CDR3 DNA reads TGTGCCAGCAGGTATACCGGGGGGCAAAGCGGCGAGCAGTACTTC.

The chain joins TRBV2 to TRBJ2-7; D not resolved. V was clipped by 6 bases and J by 6 bases, with 18 bases between them. Germline V gene lookup returns CDR1 SNHLY and CDR2 FYNNEI. The CDR3 runs to 14 residues. The CDR3 loop reads CASRPSHLPGEQYF. The CDR3 DNA sequence: TGTGCCAGCAGACCCTCTCACCTACCGGGCGAGCAGTACTTC.

V gene TRBV11-2 combines with J gene TRBJ2-3; D is possibly TRBD2 (6 bases). CDR3 length: 14 residues. With 4 bases removed from V and 2 bases from J, the gap between germline ends came to 10 bases. CDR1 is SGHAT and CDR2 is FQNNGV in the germline V gene. CDR3 region: CASSSWDFTDTQYF. Here the CDR3 DNA reads TGTGCCAGCAGCTCCTGGGACTTCACAGATACGCAGTATTTT.

The genes are TRBV10-3 and TRBJ1-3; D perhaps matches TRBD1 (5 bases). Germline assignment: CDR1 ENHRY and CDR2 SYGVKD. This CDR3 region has 12 residues. Trimming cost V 8 bases and J 3 bases, with 8 bases left between them. The CDR3 here is CAIGTGGNTIYF. In nucleotides, the CDR3 is TGTGCCATCGGAACAGGTGGAAACACCATATATTTT.

This clone has just a few counts. The rearrangement links TRBV30 to TRBJ1-5; 9 bases are a match to TRBD1. V was clipped by 4 bases and J by 3 bases; unmatched bases: 10. This CDR3 region has 16 residues. CDR1 is GTSNPN and CDR2 is SVGIG in the germline V gene (reference sequence). The CDR3 loop reads CAWTRPGTGNNQPQHF. In nucleotides, the CDR3 is TGTGCCTGGACCCGTCCCGGGACAGGGAACAATCAGCCCCAGCATTTT. Looking up the rest from reference TRBV30 and TRBJ1-5 gives the full variable domain: SQTIHQWPATLVQPVGSPLSLECTVEGTSNPNLYWYRQAAGRGLQLLFYSVGIGQISSEVPQNLSASRPQDRQFILSSKKLLLSDSGFYLCAWTRPGTGNNQPQHFGDGTRLSIL.

This sequence joins TRBV13 and TRBJ2-5, with 7 bases lining up with TRBD1. V trimming: 5 bases; J trimming: 3 bases; junction bases outside the gene matches: 6. The CDR3 totals 14 residues. Germline V gene lookup returns CDR1 PRHDT and CDR2 FYEKMQ (reference sequence). In DNA form, the CDR3 reads TGTGCCAGCAGCAAGCCGGGACAGAAAGAGACCCAGTACTTC. Translated, it gives CASSKPGQKETQYF. Supplemented by reference TRBV13 and TRBJ2-5, the full variable domain reads AAGVIQSPRHLIKEKRETATLKCYPIPRHDTVYWYQQGPGQDPQFLISFYEKMQSDKGSIPDRFSAQQFSDYHSELNMSSLELGDSALYFCASSKPGQKETQYFGPGTRLLVL.

The V gene is TRBV4-2, the J gene TRBJ2-7; 8 bases are shared with TRBD1. The CDR3 contains 17 residues. CDR1 LGHNA and CDR2 YNFKEQ come from the germline V gene. The junction had 12 bases not matched to a gene; V was cut back by 3 bases and J by 2 bases. The CDR3 is CASSQLKTGAATYEQYF. The DNA of the CDR3 is TGTGCCAGCAGCCAGCTTAAGACAGGGGCGGCCACCTACGAGCAGTACTTC.

The chain uses TRBV5-4 and TRBJ2-1, with D perhaps matching TRBD2 (5 bases). The CDR3 is 15 residues long. V was shortened by 1 base and J by 0 bases, with 8 bases between the two germline ends. Germline lookup yields CDR1 SGHNT and CDR2 YYREEE (reference sequence). CDR3 DNA sequence: TGTGCCAGCAGCTTGCCGGGGAGCTCCTACAATGAGCAGTTCTTC. This codes for CASSLPGSSYNEQFF.

Points on this clone: The conserved phenylalanine or tryptophan is not found at the CDR3 terminus, so this likely reflects a read error. The DNA is omitted, as the CDR3 cannot be located on it reliably, and the CDR3 follows TCRdb's listing. The chain employs TRBV5-6 and TRBJ2-3; the D call of TRBD1 is as the table states it, not checked on the DNA. CDR1 SGHDT and CDR2 YYEEEE come from the germline V gene. The CDR3 length equals 9 residues, ends included. Here the CDR3 reads CASSLCRGI.